The clone carrying this T cell receptor (beta chain) has just a few counts. The antigen is undetermined. The CDR3 loop spans 14 amino acids. CDR1 SGHTA and CDR2 FQGNSA come from the germline V gene. V dropped 2 bases and J dropped 5 bases, with 12 bases sitting between them. This specimen belongs to a study of beta chain features in type 1 diabetes. Findings and caveats of the study: Among all four CD4+ subsets, Type 1 diabetes patients had TCRB CDR3s that were moderately but significantly shorter.

What was sequenced were expressed TCRB transcripts, since all of the isolated RNA had been reverse transcribed. An average around 3.3 million reads came from naive, central memory and regulatory T cell samples. The method was immunoSEQ multiplex PCR; TCRdb's version includes in-frame clones alone and lacks a portion of them. The sample lists roughly 400,000 clones, about 10% seen once, with approximately 0.55% in the top ten. The chain is built from TRBV7-2 and TRBJ1-2; no clear D. The sample taken for sequencing was central memory CD4+ T cells from blood. This clonotype originated in a man younger than 45 with type 1 diabetes. The CDR3 coding sequence is TGTGCCAGCAGCTTATCGGTTTCAGAATATGGCTACACCTTC. This translates into CASSLSVSEYGYTF. The complete variable domain, with remaining parts taken from reference TRBV7-2 and TRBJ1-2, reads GAGVSQSPSNKVTEKGKDVELRCDPISGHTALYWYRQSLGQGLEFLIYFQGNSAPDKSGLPSDRFSAERTGGSVSTLTIQRTQQEDSAVYLCASSLSVSEYGYTFGSGTRLTVV.